This T cell receptor beta chain is drawn from a study of tumor-infiltrating lymphocytes in localized non-small cell lung cancer (dated by TCRdb to about 2021). With regard to the full study: The cohort included patients whose samples were collected after neoadjuvant chemotherapy, as well as both smokers and never-smokers and several histologies. Alongside flow cytometry, multiplex immunofluorescence, RNA-seq, exome sequencing and proteomics, TCR sequencing was applied to the same patients as one of several integrated assays. The overall ICON cohort was composed of 140 or so surgical patients with localized non-small cell lung cancer whose tumors were resected. A total of 55 patients were part of the paired comparison of immunoSEQ T-cell fraction between tumor and uninvolved lung. From each patient came resected tumor tissue plus uninvolved lung tissue from that same patient, and the uninvolved lung tissue was described as non-adjacent to the tumor. Findings and caveats that apply to the study as a whole: The TCR-derived T-cell fraction showed no difference between the flow cytometry-defined immunotypes IM1 (good prognosis) and IM2 (poor prognosis). In line with immunofluorescence CD3 counts, TCRbeta sequencing supported higher T cell infiltration in tumors compared with uninvolved lung tissue. Because assay coverage varied across patients depending on available tissue quantity, TCR sequencing was performed for only a subset of the cohort. Because different assays used different pieces of the same tissue, intratumor heterogeneity could not be separated from technical variation.

Regarding this clone: Which antigen it targets is not known. Per-base qualities were not stored, and no clone one base away is much larger.

ICON enrollment began in April 2016, and the last patient was enrolled in 2018. Fresh tumor and matched uninvolved tissue for in-depth immune analyses, including TCR sequencing, were collected from a subcohort of approximately 82 patients. No cell sorting was done, and TCR sequencing was instead run on DNA isolated from bulk tissue. The immunoSEQ assay used for TCR sequencing gave the T-cell fraction in both tumor and uninvolved lung tissue. As for how the authors treated the data: To analyze survival, patients were divided into a high T-cell fraction group (upper tertile) and a low T-cell fraction group (lower two tertiles), and the two groups were compared using a log-rank test. A signed-rank test was used to check for differences in T-cell fraction between paired tumor and uninvolved lung. The table was pulled from immuneACCESS by TCRdb, which kept in-frame rearrangements only. Such tables lose some clones; where checked, under half of the loss comes from unresolved V genes, and the rest has no known cause. D and trimming were read from the DNA, whereas the V and J calls and clone size are those reported in that table. The sample profile shows approximately 10,000 clones; 60% of them were found once. The leading ten clones occupy roughly 10% of the sample.

CDR1 and CDR2 are drawn from the germline V gene: MDHEN, SYDVKM. Inclusive of the bounding cysteine and phenylalanine, the CDR3 is 15 residues long. The DNA shown is the 45-base CDR3, in frame from base 1. The junction shows trimming of 2 bases on V and 2 bases on J, plus 13 bases between the germline ends. The sample comprised uninvolved lung tissue not adjacent to the tumor. Rearrangement joined TRBV28 to TRBJ2-7; too little of a D gene remains to name it. The TCR sequence derives from a human donor with non-small cell lung cancer. DNA sequence: TGTGCCAGCAGTTTACAGTCCGTGAACCCCTACGAGCAGTACTTC. Its protein is CASSLQSVNPYEQYF. The full variable domain, completed from the reference TRBV28 and TRBJ2-7 proteins outside the CDR3, reads DVKVTQSSRYLVKRTGEKVFLECVQDMDHENMFWYRQDPGLGLRLIYFSYDVKMKEKGDIPEGYSVSREKKERFSLILESASTNQTSMYLCASSLQSVNPYEQYFGPGTRLTVT.